This section outlines one T cell receptor beta chain sequence together with its context. Its cognate antigen is unknown. The repertoire was sequenced with immunoSEQ multiplex PCR; TCRdb's copy has only in-frame clones and lacks some. The table includes fewer than 300,000 clones, approximately 87% detected once. The sample belongs to a study of Ad26.COV2.S vaccination and SARS-CoV-2 variants. Study overall: Into the muscle, Ad26.COV2.S was dosed once or twice, 56 days apart.

General study points: People who got the vaccine had more spike-specific TCR breadth than people who got placebo. Analytic work on TCR breadth and depth might have understated the full extent of total T cell responses.

This CDR3 has 14 amino acids. Germline V gives CDR1 SNHLY, CDR2 FYNNEI. V was cut by 8 bases and J by 4 bases, with 15 bases left in between. Regarding treatment: some 19 received Ad26.COV2.S at low or high dose, single or two shots; 5 received placebo; per-sample allocation not given. Sampling occurred on day 63 after the first vaccine or placebo injection. An Ad26 vector expressing Wuhan-strain SARS-CoV-2 spike constituted the vaccine. The clonotype originates from a person aged 18-65 years who received the Ad26.COV2.S COVID-19 vaccine or a placebo. The V call is TRBV2, the J call TRBJ1-5; unclear D gene. Sequences were derived from peripheral blood, sampled in a trial of Ad26.COV2.S vaccine versus placebo. This CDR3 is CASSRTALNQPQHF. For the CDR3, the DNA is TGTGCCAGCTCACGGACTGCCCTTAATCAGCCCCAGCATTTT.